This TCR beta chain comes out of a study of blood T cell repertoires in COVID-19. Study context: Material from acute and convalescent COVID-19 was sourced from the United States, Italy and Spain.

The CDR3 is 14 residues long. Germline CDR1 and CDR2: SEHNR and FQNEAQ (reference sequence). The junction had 3 bases not matched to a gene; V was cut back by 5 bases and J by 0 bases. The protocol was immunoSEQ multiplex PCR, while the TCRdb copy is restricted to in-frame clones and leaves out a portion. The table includes 70,000 or so clones, 88% detected once. Specimen: peripheral blood. The clonotype originates from a human donor in a cohort sampled during active COVID-19. The chain carries TRBV7-9 and TRBJ1-1, with 7 bases that match TRBD1. Here the CDR3 reads CASSLTGLNTEAFF. The DNA of the CDR3 is TGTGCCAGCAGCCTGACAGGGCTGAACACTGAAGCTTTCTTT.